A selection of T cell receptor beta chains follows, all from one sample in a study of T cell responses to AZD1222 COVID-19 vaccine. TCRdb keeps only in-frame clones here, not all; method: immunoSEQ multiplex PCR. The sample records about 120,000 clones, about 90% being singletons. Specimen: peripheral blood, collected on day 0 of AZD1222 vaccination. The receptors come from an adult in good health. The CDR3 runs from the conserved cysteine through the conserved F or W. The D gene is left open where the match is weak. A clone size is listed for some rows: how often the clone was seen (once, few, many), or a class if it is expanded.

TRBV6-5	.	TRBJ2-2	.	TGTGCCAGCAGTTACACTAGTTCGGGCACCGGGGAGCTGTTTTTT	CASSYTSSGTGELFF
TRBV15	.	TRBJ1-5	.	TGTGCCACCAGCAACACCCGGGGCGTGAGCAATCAGCCCCAGCATTTT	CATSNTRGVSNQPQHF
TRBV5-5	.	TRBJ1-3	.	TGTGCCAGCAGCTTTCCCACAGAGGCCTCTGGAAACACCATATATTTT	CASSFPTEASGNTIYF
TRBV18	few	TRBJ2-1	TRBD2	TGTGCCAGCGGAGGACTAGCGGGGGACAATGAGCAGTTCTTC	CASGGLAGDNEQFF
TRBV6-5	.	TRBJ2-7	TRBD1	TGTGCCAGCACCCGACAGGGGTCCTACGAGCAGTACTTC	CASTRQGSYEQYF
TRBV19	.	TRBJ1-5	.	TGTGCCAGTCGACTGGACAATCAGCCCCAGCATTTT	CASRLDNQPQHF
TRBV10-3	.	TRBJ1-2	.	TGTGCCATCAGGGATTTACAGGAAACCTATGGCTACACCTTC	CAIRDLQETYGYTF
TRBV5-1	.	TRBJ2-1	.	TGCGCCAGCAGGGTAAACAATGAGCAGTTCTTC	CASRVNNEQFF
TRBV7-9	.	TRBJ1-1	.	TGTGCCAGCAGCTTGGGCACGGAGAACACTGAAGCTTTCTTT	CASSLGTENTEAFF
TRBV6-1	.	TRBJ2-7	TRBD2	TGTGCCAGCAGTGAAGCGCTAGCGGGGAGATTCTACGAGCAGTACTTC	CASSEALAGRFYEQYF
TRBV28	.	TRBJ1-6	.	TGTGCCAGCAGTTTAGGTGGGACCTATAATTCACCCCTCCACTTT	CASSLGGTYNSPLHF
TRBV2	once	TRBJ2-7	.	TGTGCCAGCATAGAGAGCTCCTACGAGCAGTACTTC	CASIESSYEQYF
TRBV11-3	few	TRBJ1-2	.	TGTGCCAGCAGCTTAAGAGGGAATGGCTACACCTTC	CASSLRGNGYTF
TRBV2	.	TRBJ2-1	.	TGTGCCAGCAGTGTCGCGGGTCAGGTCTTC	CASSVAGQVF
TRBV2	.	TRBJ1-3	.	TGTGCCACCGAGGTCCCCGGGGGGTCTGGAAACACCATATATTTT	CATEVPGGSGNTIYF
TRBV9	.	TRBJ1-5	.	TGTGCCAGCAGCGTAGATGGCTCTCAGCCCCAGCATTTT	CASSVDGSQPQHF
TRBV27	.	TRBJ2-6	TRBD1	TGTGCCAGCAGTGGCCGGGGACAGCCCTCTGGGGCCAACGTCCTGACTTTC	CASSGRGQPSGANVLTF
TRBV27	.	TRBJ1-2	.	TGTGCCAGCAGTTTATCGATGGCAGGATATGGCTACACCTTC	CASSLSMAGYGYTF
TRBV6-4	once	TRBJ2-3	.	TGTGCCAGCAGTGACTTTATTGGCACGGACGTAAATACGCAGTATTTT	CASSDFIGTDVNTQYF
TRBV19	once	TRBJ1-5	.	TGTGCCAGTAGTGGGGCCGATCAGCCCCAGCATTTT	CASSGADQPQHF
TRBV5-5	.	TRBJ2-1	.	TGTGCCAGCAGTTTTGGCGGTCTATCGTTCGATGAGCAGTTCTTC	CASSFGGLSFDEQFF
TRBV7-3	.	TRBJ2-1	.	TGTGCCAGCAGTGCATATTTTGGGTTCACAGATGAGCAGTTCTTC	CASSAYFGFTDEQFF
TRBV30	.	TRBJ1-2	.	TGTGCCTGGGGGGACGGGGGCTATGGCTACACCTTC	CAWGDGGYGYTF
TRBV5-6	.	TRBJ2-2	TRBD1	TGTGCCAGCAGCTTGGAGGCAGGGGGCCCCCCCGGGGAGCTGTTTTTT	CASSLEAGGPPGELFF
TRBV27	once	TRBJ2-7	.	TGTGCCAGCAGTCCCTACGAGCAGTACTTC	CASSPYEQYF
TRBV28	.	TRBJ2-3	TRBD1	TGTGCCAGCAGTCCTCGAAACCCCCAGGGGGCGTCAGATACGCAGTATTTT	CASSPRNPQGASDTQYF
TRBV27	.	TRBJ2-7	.	TGTGCCAGCAGTGGCGGGGCCTCGGCCTACGAGCAGTACTTC	CASSGGASAYEQYF
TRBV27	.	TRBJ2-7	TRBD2	TGTGCCAGCAGTTTATATGGGGGGGAGTACGAGCAGTACTTC	CASSLYGGEYEQYF
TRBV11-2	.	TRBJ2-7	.	TGTGCCAGCAGCTTAGCCCCGAGCTACGAGCAGTACTTC	CASSLAPSYEQYF
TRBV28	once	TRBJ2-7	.	TGTGCCAGCAGTTCCCCCGAGGGAAGTGGGTCCTACGAGCAGTACTTC	CASSSPEGSGSYEQYF
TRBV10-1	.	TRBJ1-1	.	TGCGCCAGCAGCGAAGCAGCCATGAACACTGAAGCTTTCTTT	CASSEAAMNTEAFF
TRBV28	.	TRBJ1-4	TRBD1	TGTGCCAGCAGTCTTCTGACAGGGAAGAGCGAAAAACTGTTTTTT	CASSLLTGKSEKLFF
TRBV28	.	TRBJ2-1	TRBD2	TGTGCCAGCAGTTTCACTAGCGGGGGCCACAATGAGCAGTTCTTC	CASSFTSGGHNEQFF
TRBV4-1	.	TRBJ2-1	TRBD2	TGCGCCAGCAGCCAAGCTACAGCGGGGCCCGCCGGGGCCCGTGAGCAGTTCTTC	CASSQATAGPAGAREQFF
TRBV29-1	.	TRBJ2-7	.	TGCAGCGTTGTAGTGAGGGGCCGGTACGAGCAGTACTTC	CSVVVRGRYEQYF
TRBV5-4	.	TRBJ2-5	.	TGTGCCAGCAGTCTCCAGGGTTGGGAGGAGACCCAGTACTTC	CASSLQGWEETQYF
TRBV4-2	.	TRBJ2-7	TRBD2	TGTGCCAGCAGCCAAGTTAGCGGGGGAAACTACGAGCAGTACTTC	CASSQVSGGNYEQYF
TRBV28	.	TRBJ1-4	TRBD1	TGTGCCAGCAGCCTCCAGGGGGTGGAGGAAAAACTGTTTTTT	CASSLQGVEEKLFF
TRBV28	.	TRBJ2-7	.	TGTGCCAGCAGTTGGGACAAAGAGCAGTACTTC	CASSWDKEQYF
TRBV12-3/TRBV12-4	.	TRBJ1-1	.	TGTGCCAGCAGTATCACAGGGAGGACTGAAGCTTTCTTT	CASSITGRTEAFF
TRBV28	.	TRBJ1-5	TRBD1	TGTGCCAGCAGGCCGGACCCGGACAGGAAGGGCAATCAGCCCCAGCATTTT	CASRPDPDRKGNQPQHF
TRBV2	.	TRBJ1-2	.	TGTGCCAGCAGCGAAGGGGGGATTAACTATGGCTACACCTTC	CASSEGGINYGYTF
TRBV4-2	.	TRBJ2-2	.	TGTGCCAGCAGCCAAGATTCGTTAAGAACCACCGGGGAGCTGTTTTTT	CASSQDSLRTTGELFF
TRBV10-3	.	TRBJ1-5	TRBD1	TGTGCCATCGGGGGACAGGCCTACAATCAGCCCCAGCATTTT	CAIGGQAYNQPQHF
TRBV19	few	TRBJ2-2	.	TGTGCCAGTAGTATTCAGCGAGACACCGGGGAGCTGTTTTTT	CASSIQRDTGELFF
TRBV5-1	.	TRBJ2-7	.	TGCGCCAGCAGCTTAAGACAGGACCTGGGGGAGCAGTACTTC	CASSLRQDLGEQYF